This passage covers 4 T cell receptor beta chains from one sample sequenced in a study of cytomegalovirus exposure and HLA in healthy donors. The study ran its PCR with 60 Vbeta and 13 Jbeta primers. Using immunoSEQ multiplex PCR, the repertoire was profiled, and TCRdb retains in-frame clones only, with some absent. The data show under 200,000 clones, approximately 86% seen once. What was sequenced was PBMCs. The receptors here all came from a woman younger than 45 in good health and CMV-seronegative.

This rearrangement joins TRBV29-1 to TRBJ2-7, with TRBD1 matching over 9 bases. The germline CDR1 and CDR2 sequences are SQVTM and ANQGSEA. The V gene end was trimmed by 6 bases and the J gene end by 5 bases; junction bases not matched to a gene: 8. This CDR3 has 13 amino acids. CDR3 in amino acids: CSVAWDRVNEQYF. CDR3 bases: TGCAGCGTCGCATGGGACAGGGTCAACGAGCAGTACTTC.

The chain is built from TRBV6-1 and TRBJ1-1; 10 bases map to TRBD1. Losses at the gene ends were 4 bases for V and 6 bases for J; bases not matched to a gene: 5. The CDR3 spans 14 residues. Germline V gene sequence: CDR1 MNHNS, CDR2 SASEGT. CDR3 in amino acids: CASSVDRGSAEAFF. The CDR3 DNA reads as TGTGCCAGCAGTGTGGACAGGGGGAGCGCTGAAGCTTTCTTT.

This clone has just a few counts. The rearrangement uses TRBV29-1 and TRBJ2-3; 11 nucleotides agree with TRBD1. The CDR3 runs to 14 residues. CDR1 and CDR2 (germline): SQVTM, ANQGSEA. Losses at the gene ends were 3 bases for V and 5 bases for J; bases not matched to a gene: 4. Here the CDR3 reads CSVDGQGAVDTQYF. Written as DNA, the CDR3 is TGCAGCGTTGATGGACAGGGGGCCGTAGATACGCAGTATTTT.

V is TRBV18 and J is TRBJ2-1, with D tentatively TRBD1 (6 bases). CDR1 and CDR2 from the germline V gene are KGHSH and LQKENI. CDR3 length equals 13 residues. The V end lost 3 bases, the J end lost 4 bases, and 7 bases lay between the germline ends. CDR3 residues: CASSPGQYNEQFF. The CDR3 bases are TGTGCCAGCTCACCGGGACAATACAATGAGCAGTTCTTC.